The source of this T cell receptor beta chain is a study of control samples from healthy donors and cancer patients. Sequenced by immunoSEQ multiplex PCR; TCRdb stores in-frame clones only, minus some. The table records about 92,000 clones, about four fifths of them present only once. CDR1 SQVTM and CDR2 ANQGSEA come from the germline V gene. The CDR3 is 11 amino acids. The rearrangement links TRBV29-1 to TRBJ1-1; D not certain. This clonotype was sampled from a woman aged 55 to 70 in good health. Sample: blood. The CDR3 DNA sequence: TGCACCGGATGGCAGGACGGGGAAGCTTTCTTT. Translation gives CTGWQDGEAFF.